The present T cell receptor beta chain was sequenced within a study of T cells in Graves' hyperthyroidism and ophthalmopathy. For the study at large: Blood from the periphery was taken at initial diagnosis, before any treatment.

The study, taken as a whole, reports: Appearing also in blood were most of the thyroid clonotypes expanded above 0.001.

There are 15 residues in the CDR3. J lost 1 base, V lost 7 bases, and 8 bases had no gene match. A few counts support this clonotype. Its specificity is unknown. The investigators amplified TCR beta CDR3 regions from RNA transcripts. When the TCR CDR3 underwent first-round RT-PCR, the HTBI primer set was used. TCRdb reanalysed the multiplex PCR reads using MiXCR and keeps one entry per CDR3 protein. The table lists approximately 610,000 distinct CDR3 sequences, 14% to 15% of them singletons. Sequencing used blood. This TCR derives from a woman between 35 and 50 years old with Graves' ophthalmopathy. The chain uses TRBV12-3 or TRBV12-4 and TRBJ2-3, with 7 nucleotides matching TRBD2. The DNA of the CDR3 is TGTGCCAGCACCCCCGGACTAGGGCGCACAGATACGCAGTATTTT. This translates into CASTPGLGRTDTQYF.